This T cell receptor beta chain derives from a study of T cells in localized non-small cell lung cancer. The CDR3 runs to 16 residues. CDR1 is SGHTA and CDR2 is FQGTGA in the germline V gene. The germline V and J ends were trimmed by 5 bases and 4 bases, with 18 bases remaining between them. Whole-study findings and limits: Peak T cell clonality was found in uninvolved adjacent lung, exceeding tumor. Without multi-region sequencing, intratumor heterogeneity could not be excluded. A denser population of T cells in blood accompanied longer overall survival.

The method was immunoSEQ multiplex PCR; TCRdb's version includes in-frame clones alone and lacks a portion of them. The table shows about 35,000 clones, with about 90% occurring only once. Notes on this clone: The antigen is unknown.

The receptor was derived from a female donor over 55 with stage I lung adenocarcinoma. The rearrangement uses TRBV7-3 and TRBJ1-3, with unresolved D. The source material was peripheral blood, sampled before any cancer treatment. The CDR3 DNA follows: TGTGCCAGCAGCCGATCCGGGGAGGTGGAAGGAAACACCATATATTTT. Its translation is CASSRSGEVEGNTIYF.